This T cell receptor beta chain derives from a study of blood T cell repertoires in COVID-19. Germline CDR1 reads SGHTA; CDR2 reads FQGNSA. The CDR3 has 15 amino acids. V dropped 3 bases and J dropped 6; count of bases not matched to a gene: 7. The assay was immunoSEQ multiplex PCR, and TCRdb's table has in-frame clones only and misses some. The sample lists 200,000 to 250,000 clones, around 90% occurring once. The chain employs TRBV7-2 and TRBJ2-1; 8 nucleotides line up with TRBD2. This sequence was found in a man aged 30-40 years who had recovered from COVID-19. Sequencing input: PBMCs or T cells enriched from blood (not recorded which). As DNA, the CDR3 is TGTGCCAGCAGCTTGTCGGGACTAGGCGTCAATGAGCAGTTCTTC. Protein sequence: CASSLSGLGVNEQFF.